This T cell receptor beta chain was obtained from a study of early T cells in non-severe SARS-CoV-2 infection. On the study more broadly: Bulk RNA from unsorted whole blood was sequenced; chains were unpaired.

This clonotype was recorded at least ten times. Its specificity is unknown. TCRdb re-called the 5' RACE reads through MiXCR, storing one row per CDR3 protein. Of some 40,000 distinct CDR3 sequences listed, around 6% are singletons. Findings and caveats of the study: There was a bias toward anti-spike CD8 responses in VDJdb matching, which missed private and CD4 specificities.

Trimming shortened V by 1 base and J by 3 bases, and 10 bases separated the two germline ends. CDR3 length equals 13 residues. In germline, CDR1 is DFQATT, CDR2 SNEGSKA (reference sequence). Sequenced material: whole blood, taken at baseline. The chain combines TRBV20-1 with TRBJ2-7; D not certain. This TCR derives from an adult who was a healthcare worker with PCR-confirmed SARS-CoV-2 infection or an uninfected control (not recorded which). The CDR3 coding sequence is TGCAGTGCTAGAGGCCAAGTAGACTACGAGCAGTACTTC. Translating it yields CSARGQVDYEQYF.